The 24 T cell receptor beta chains below all came from one sample that was sequenced in a study of blood T cell repertoires in COVID-19. TCRdb keeps only in-frame clones here, not all; method: immunoSEQ multiplex PCR. Of about 220,000 clones in the sample, approximately 89% were seen once. What was sequenced was PBMCs or T cells enriched from blood (not recorded which). These receptors came from a middle-aged woman with acute COVID-19.

The chain uses TRBV7-2 and TRBJ1-3; 8 bases fit TRBD1. With V trimmed by 1 base and J by 2 bases, 7 bases remained unmatched. Germline V CDR1 and CDR2: SGHTA, FQGNSA. The CDR3 is 17 amino acids. Written as DNA, the CDR3 is TGTGCCAGCAGCTTAGTATCCCAGGGGGCACCTGGAAACACCATATATTTT. Protein sequence: CASSLVSQGAPGNTIYF.

This chain joins TRBV7-2 and TRBJ1-2; D unresolved. This CDR3 spans 14 amino acids. Trimming cost V 1 base and J 2 bases, with 8 bases left between them. Germline CDR1 and CDR2: SGHTA and FQGNSA. CDR3 bases: TGTGCCAGCAGCTTAGATACGGGAAACTATGGCTACACCTTC. As protein: CASSLDTGNYGYTF.

The chain carries TRBV19 and TRBJ1-5; 9 bases fit TRBD1. The V and J ends lost 6 bases and 1 base, in that order; junction bases with no gene match: 7. Germline V lookup: CDR1 LNHDA, CDR2 SQIVND (reference sequence). The CDR3 covers 16 residues. In DNA form, the CDR3 reads TGTGCCAGTAGGGACAGGGGCGGGGGAAGCAATCAGCCCCAGCATTTT. Encoded protein: CASRDRGGGSNQPQHF. Full variable domain (rest looked up from reference TRBV19 and TRBJ1-5): DGGITQSPKYLFRKEGQNVTLSCEQNLNHDAMYWYRQDPGQGLRLIYYSQIVNDFQKGDIAEGYSVSREKKESFPLTVTSAQKNPTAFYLCASRDRGGGSNQPQHFGDGTRLSIL.

The chain has TRBV6-2 or TRBV6-3 and TRBJ1-5, with TRBD1 identical over 7 bases. V shed 5 bases and J 4 bases; nucleotides not matched to a gene: 5. The CDR3 has 14 amino acids. The V gene's germline CDR1 is MNHEY and CDR2 SVGEGT. For the CDR3, the DNA is TGTGCCAGCAGTACAGGGGTTGGGAATCAGCCCCAGCATTTT. It encodes CASSTGVGNQPQHF.

V gene TRBV7-2 combines with J gene TRBJ2-3; 11 bases align to TRBD2. Germline V CDR1 and CDR2: SGHTA, FQGNSA. The J segment lost 1 base and the V segment lost 9 bases, leaving 6 bases of the junction unmatched. The CDR3 is 15 amino acids. The CDR3 DNA reads TGTGCCAGTGCTAGCGGGAGGAAACGCACAGATACGCAGTATTTT. Translation: CASASGRKRTDTQYF. Filled out from reference TRBV7-2 and TRBJ2-3, the complete variable domain reads GAGVSQSPSNKVTEKGKDVELRCDPISGHTALYWYRQSLGQGLEFLIYFQGNSAPDKSGLPSDRFSAERTGGSVSTLTIQRTQQEDSAVYLCASASGRKRTDTQYFGPGTRLTVL.

The rearrangement joins TRBV5-8 to TRBJ1-4; 8 positions match TRBD1. The CDR3 has 14 amino acids. Trimming took 4 bases from V and 7 from J; bases not matched to a gene: 6. Germline V CDR1 and CDR2: SGHTS, YDEGEE. CDR3 bases: TGTGCCAGCAGCCCCCGGACAGGGTTTGAAAAACTGTTTTTT. Amino acid sequence: CASSPRTGFEKLFF.

The sample holds one count of this clone. This rearrangement joins TRBV7-2 to TRBJ2-2, with 11 bases matching TRBD2. The germline gives CDR1 SGHTA, CDR2 FQGNSA. The CDR3 runs 16 residues. After removal of 3 bases from V and 6 bases from J, the junction contained 6 bases not matched to a gene. CDR3 loop: CASSLGLADLPGELFF. As DNA, the CDR3 is TGTGCCAGCAGCTTGGGACTAGCGGATTTGCCCGGGGAGCTGTTTTTT.

The rearrangement links TRBV9 to TRBJ1-2; D possibly corresponds to TRBD1 (5 bases). Trimming left V 0 bases short and J 8 bases short, with 14 bases between. Per germline, CDR1 SGDLS and CDR2 YYNGEE. The CDR3 is 14 residues long. The CDR3 bases are TGTGCCAGCAGCGTAGAGGACACCGTTTGGGGCTACACCTTC. Translated: CASSVEDTVWGYTF.

This chain's CDR3 is CASTPRTGQGTGELFF. CDR3 DNA: TGTGCCAGTACCCCCCGGACAGGTCAGGGGACCGGGGAGCTGTTTTTT. The chain employs TRBV19 and TRBJ2-2; 7 positions agree with TRBD1. This CDR3 region has 16 residues. Germline assignment: CDR1 LNHDA and CDR2 SQIVND (reference sequence). V lost 7 bases to trimming and J lost 5 bases; unmatched junction nucleotides: 13.

This clone was seen just once. The chain is built from TRBV14 and TRBJ2-7, with 8 bases lining up with TRBD1. V trimming: 2 bases; J trimming: 2 bases; junction bases outside the gene matches: 5. This CDR3 contains 15 residues. The germline gives CDR1 SGHDN, CDR2 FVKESK. CDR3: CASSQSGQATYEQYF. CDR3 coding DNA: TGTGCCAGCAGCCAATCGGGACAGGCCACCTACGAGCAGTACTTC.

The chain is built from TRBV12-3 or TRBV12-4 and TRBJ2-1; D is possibly TRBD2 (6 bases). V lost 7 bases, J lost 8 bases, and 12 bases lay in between. The CDR3 has 12 amino acids. CDR3 sequence (DNA): TGTGCCAGCACCAAACTAGCTCATGAGCAGTTCTTC. Protein sequence: CASTKLAHEQFF.

The gene calls are TRBV6-5 and TRBJ1-1; a weak D match, TRBD1 (5 bases). The CDR3 has 14 residues. V was trimmed by 2 bases and J by 7 bases, leaving 14 bases between them. CDR1 is MNHEY and CDR2 is SVGAGI in the germline V gene. The CDR3 sequence is CASSYDGVGGEAFF. The DNA of the CDR3 is TGTGCCAGCAGTTACGACGGAGTGGGGGGTGAAGCTTTCTTT.

The V gene is TRBV9, the J gene TRBJ2-3; 10 nucleotides line up with TRBD2. V shed 4 bases and J 4 bases; nucleotides not matched to a gene: 6. CDR1 is SGDLS and CDR2 is YYNGEE in the germline V gene. The CDR3 contains 15 residues. The CDR3 DNA reads as TGTGCCAGCAGCCCGTTACTAGCGGGGTCAGATACGCAGTATTTT. This codes for CASSPLLAGSDTQYF.

In nucleotides, the CDR3 is TGTGCCAGCAGTCCCACAACTAATGAAAAACTGTTTTTT. It encodes CASSPTTNEKLFF. The rearrangement joins TRBV12-3 or TRBV12-4 to TRBJ1-4; D remains ambiguous. The CDR3 consists of 13 residues. With 5 bases removed from V and 0 bases from J, the gap between germline ends came to 4 bases.

The J gene is TRBJ1-3, the V gene TRBV5-4, with TRBD1 matching 10 bases. The CDR3 loop spans 17 amino acids. The junction had 9 bases not matched to a gene; V was cut back by 4 bases and J by 2 bases. Germline assignment: CDR1 SGHNT and CDR2 YYREEE (reference sequence). The CDR3 here is CASSKARDRGAGNTIYF. In nucleotides, the CDR3 is TGTGCCAGCAGCAAAGCCCGGGACAGGGGAGCTGGAAACACCATATATTTT.

This clone was detected once. CDR3: CATSDPLLAGATYNEQFF. For the CDR3, the DNA is TGTGCCACCAGTGATCCCCTATTAGCGGGAGCCACCTACAATGAGCAGTTCTTC. The chain has TRBV24-1 and TRBJ2-1; 9 bases are a match to TRBD2. V lost 3 bases, J lost 2 bases, and 10 bases stayed unmatched. Germline CDR1 reads KGHDR; CDR2 reads SFDVKD. The CDR3 is 18 residues long.

The gene calls are TRBV6-5 and TRBJ2-7; a weak D match, TRBD1 (5 bases). Trimming shortened V by 8 bases and J by 3 bases, and 17 bases separated the two germline ends. Germline CDR1 and CDR2: MNHEY and SVGAGI. The CDR3 contains 14 residues. CDR3 protein: CASGRGQRNYEQYF. The CDR3 DNA follows: TGTGCCAGCGGAAGGGGCCAACGAAACTACGAGCAGTACTTC.

V gene TRBV2 combines with J gene TRBJ2-7, with 9 bases matching TRBD1. Germline lookup yields CDR1 SNHLY and CDR2 FYNNEI. Trimming removed 4 bases from V and 4 bases from J; junction bases left unmatched: 8. The CDR3 extends over 15 amino acids. CDR3 amino acids: CASSGADRGWYEQYF. For the CDR3, the DNA is TGTGCCAGCAGTGGGGCGGACAGGGGTTGGTACGAGCAGTACTTC. Looking up the rest from reference TRBV2 and TRBJ2-7 gives the full variable domain: EPEVTQTPSHQVTQMGQEVILRCVPISNHLYFYWYRQILGQKVEFLVSFYNNEISEKSEIFDDQFSVERPDGSNFTLKIRSTKLEDSAMYFCASSGADRGWYEQYFGPGTRLTVT.

The J gene is TRBJ2-4, the V gene TRBV5-4, with 8 nucleotides matching TRBD2. The CDR3 is made up of 15 amino acids. CDR1 is SGHNT and CDR2 is YYREEE in the germline V gene (reference sequence). V lost 4 bases to trimming and J lost 6 bases; unmatched junction nucleotides: 9. The CDR3 reads CASSPPGAGGNIQYF. CDR3 bases: TGTGCCAGCAGCCCGCCTGGGGCGGGAGGAAACATTCAGTACTTC.

J is TRBJ2-1 and V is TRBV7-2; 13 bases agree with TRBD2. CDR3 length equals 15 residues. From germline, CDR1 is SGHTA and CDR2 FQGNSA. V shed 5 bases and J 7 bases; nucleotides not matched to a gene: 5. The CDR3 reads CASSPGTSGKNEQFF. In DNA form, the CDR3 reads TGTGCCAGCAGCCCCGGGACTAGCGGGAAGAATGAGCAGTTCTTC.

This chain connects TRBV5-1 to TRBJ2-2; possible D gene TRBD1, 6 bases. V lost 4 bases, J lost 2 bases, and 15 bases lay in between. The CDR3 has 16 residues. Germline V CDR1 and CDR2: SGHRS, YFSETQ. This chain's CDR3 is CASSAKTGRNTGELFF. Here the CDR3 DNA reads TGCGCCAGCAGCGCGAAGACAGGCCGAAACACCGGGGAGCTGTTTTTT.

Only one count was recorded for this clone. The rearrangement uses TRBV11-3 and TRBJ2-2; tentative D call: TRBD2 (6 bases). With 3 bases removed from V and 5 bases from J, the gap between germline ends came to 13 bases. This CDR3 is 15 amino acids long. The germline gives CDR1 SGHNT, CDR2 YENEEA. The CDR3 sequence is CASSLEGRGTGELFF. The CDR3 DNA is TGTGCCAGCAGCTTGGAGGGCCGAGGGACCGGGGAGCTGTTTTTT.

This clone was observed a few times. The chain carries TRBV14 and TRBJ2-7; 7 bases match TRBD2. The ends lost 1 base at V and 0 bases at J; junction bases unmatched: 6. The length of the CDR3 is 16 residues. CDR1 SGHDN and CDR2 FVKESK come from the germline V gene. The CDR3 sequence is CASSQGAGLISYEQYV. The CDR3 nucleotides read TGTGCCAGCAGCCAAGGTGCGGGACTAATCTCCTACGAGCAGTACGTC.

The chain couples TRBV2 to TRBJ2-7; D perhaps matches TRBD1 (5 bases). The length of the CDR3 is 14 residues. V lost 9 bases and J 4 bases, leaving 19 bases between the germline ends. In germline, CDR1 is SNHLY, CDR2 FYNNEI. The CDR3 reads CASSTELGSYEQYV. The CDR3 nucleotides are TGTGCCAGTTCGACAGAGCTCGGGTCTTACGAGCAGTACGTC.